The 9 T cell receptor beta chains in this list originate from one sample, sequenced in a study of blood T cell repertoires in COVID-19. TCRdb's table, derived via immunoSEQ multiplex PCR, lists solely in-frame clones and lacks some. The sample shows around 300,000 clones, 89% of them seen only once. Sample: PBMCs or T cells enriched from blood (not recorded which). The receptors stem from a woman aged 40 to 50 who had recovered from COVID-19.

The chain employs TRBV7-2 and TRBJ2-7; a possible D gene is TRBD1 (6 bases). Germline CDR1 is SGHTA and CDR2 is FQGNSA. The ends were cut back, 1 base at V and 0 bases at J, with 10 bases in the middle. The CDR3 extends over 15 amino acids. For the CDR3, the DNA is TGTGCCAGCAGCTTAGATGGGACAAGCTCCTACGAGCAGTACTTC. Residues: CASSLDGTSSYEQYF. Combining the CDR3 with reference TRBV7-2 and TRBJ2-7 gives the whole variable domain GAGVSQSPSNKVTEKGKDVELRCDPISGHTALYWYRQSLGQGLEFLIYFQGNSAPDKSGLPSDRFSAERTGGSVSTLTIQRTQQEDSAVYLCASSLDGTSSYEQYFGPGTRLTVT.

The gene calls are TRBV7-8 and TRBJ2-7, with D uncertain. Germline CDR1 SGHVS, CDR2 FQNEAQ. The CDR3 runs to 13 residues. V lost 0 bases and J lost 6, with 9 bases in between. The CDR3, as DNA: TGTGCCAGCAGCTTAGCAATTTCAGGCGAGCAGTACTTC. Translation gives CASSLAISGEQYF. The complete variable domain, with remaining parts taken from reference TRBV7-8 and TRBJ2-7, reads GAGVSQSPRYKVAKRGQDVALRCDPISGHVSLFWYQQALGQGPEFLTYFQNEAQLDKSGLPSDRFFAERPEGSVSTLKIQRTQQEDSAVYLCASSLAISGEQYFGPGTRLTVT.

The chain carries TRBV24-1 and TRBJ2-1; TRBD1 matches at 8 bases. V lost 0 bases and J lost 13; bases outside the gene matches: 7. CDR3 length equals 14 residues. Germline CDR1 KGHDR, CDR2 SFDVKD. CDR3 bases: TGTGCCACCAGTGATTTGCGACAGGGGAATGGTCAGTTCTTC. Translating gives CATSDLRQGNGQFF.

This rearrangement joins TRBV2 to TRBJ1-1, with a possible D match to TRBD1 (5 bases). Deletions cut 2 bases from V and 1 base from J, with 11 bases between. There are 15 residues in the CDR3. The germline V gene encodes CDR1 SNHLY and CDR2 FYNNEI. This CDR3 is CASSELTGRNTEAFF. The CDR3 bases are TGTGCCAGCAGTGAACTTACAGGACGGAACACTGAAGCTTTCTTT.

The sample holds one count of this clone. The J gene is TRBJ2-2, the V gene TRBV4-1; D is unclear. V shed 4 bases and J shed 1 base, with 16 bases lying between them. The germline gives CDR1 MGHRA, CDR2 YSYEKL. The length of the CDR3 is 17 residues. CDR3 region: CASSLFPQGGNTGELFF. CDR3 coding DNA: TGCGCCAGCAGCCTCTTCCCCCAAGGCGGGAACACCGGGGAGCTGTTTTTT.

This rearrangement joins TRBV5-1 to TRBJ2-7; D may be TRBD1 (5 bases). Trimming removed 2 bases at V and 0 bases at J, with 12 bases between. Germline CDR1 reads SGHRS; CDR2 reads YFSETQ. The CDR3 spans 15 residues. The CDR3 nucleotides are TGCGCCAGCAGCTTTACAGGCGACAGCTCCTACGAGCAGTACTTC. Its translation: CASSFTGDSSYEQYF.

The chain joins TRBV19 to TRBJ1-1; TRBD1 agrees at 7 bases. CDR1 and CDR2 (germline): LNHDA, SQIVND (reference sequence). CDR3 size: 14 residues. The trim removed 7 bases at V and 11 bases at J, leaving 16 bases unmatched. The CDR3 nucleotides are TGTGCCAGTAAGGATGCCTGGGAGACAGGGCATGCTTTCTTT. This encodes CASKDAWETGHAFF.

The chain recombines TRBV19 with TRBJ1-5; 8 bases fit TRBD1. V gave up 6 bases and J gave up 0 bases; unmatched junction bases: 13. The CDR3 is made up of 18 amino acids. Germline assignment: CDR1 LNHDA and CDR2 SQIVND (reference sequence). The CDR3 is CASRTGQGRSYSNQPQHF. The CDR3 nucleotides read TGTGCCAGTAGAACCGGACAGGGAAGGTCGTATAGCAATCAGCCCCAGCATTTT.

The gene calls are TRBV6-6 and TRBJ1-4; 10 nucleotides match TRBD1. The V gene's germline CDR1 is MNHNY and CDR2 SVGAGI (reference sequence). The V segment lost 5 bases and the J segment 7 bases; nucleotides outside the gene matches: 4. The CDR3 runs 14 residues. The CDR3 region has the DNA TGTGCCAGCAGTACCGGGACAGGGGCTGAAAAACTGTTTTTT. Translated, it gives CASSTGTGAEKLFF.